The source of this T cell receptor beta chain is a study of blood T cell repertoires in COVID-19. Germline V gives CDR1 WNHNN, CDR2 SYGVQD (reference sequence). The CDR3 loop spans 14 amino acids. V trimming: 8 bases; J trimming: 0 bases; junction bases outside the gene matches: 3. In the authors' workflow: Estimated nucleated cell counts came from reference gene primer amplification. TCRdb keeps only in-frame clones here, not all; method: immunoSEQ multiplex PCR. V, J and clone size are taken as reported in that table, and D and trimming were inferred from the DNA itself. This sample has about 440,000 clones, with about 91% found just once.

Sequencing was done on a sample of peripheral blood. V is TRBV10-1 and J is TRBJ2-2, with TRBD2 matching 7 bases. This TCR came from a woman aged 50 to 60 with COVID-19, enrolled during active disease. The CDR3: CASGGGANTGELFF. CDR3 bases: TGCGCCAGCGGGGGGGGAGCGAACACCGGGGAGCTGTTTTTT.